The clone carrying this TCR beta chain was seen more than once but under ten times. The V gene end was trimmed by 6 bases and the J gene end by 4 bases; junction bases not matched to a gene: 6. The CDR3 totals 15 residues. Germline V gene data show CDR1 as MNHNY and CDR2 as SVGAGI (reference sequence). This sample was taken from a study of blood T cell repertoires in COVID-19. Looking at the study overall: Specimens from acute and convalescent COVID-19 originated in the United States, Italy and Spain. T cells, B-cell-depleted T cells, or PBMCs provided the cDNA or gDNA that served as material.

Original processing notes: Estimated nucleated cell counts came from reference gene primer amplification. Some clones are missing from TCRdb's copy, which holds only in-frame ones; the method was immunoSEQ multiplex PCR. Clonal size and the V and J genes are those of that table, whereas D and trimming came from the DNA. The sample holds more than 40,000 clones, over 70% seen once. What was sequenced was peripheral blood. The source is a human donor in a cohort sampled during active COVID-19. The chain uses TRBV6-6 and TRBJ2-1, with 10 bases matching TRBD2. The CDR3 region has the DNA TGTGCCAGCAGCGTCGGACTAGCGGTGTACAATGAGCAGTTCTTC. Its protein product is CASSVGLAVYNEQFF.